A selection of T cell receptor beta chains follows, all from one sample in a study of blood T cell repertoires in COVID-19. Sequencing was performed with immunoSEQ multiplex PCR; in TCRdb, only in-frame clones are kept and a portion is missing. The sample lists approximately 500,000 clones, roughly nine tenths occurring once. The source material was peripheral blood. The receptors derive from a man aged 18 to 29 with COVID-19, enrolled during active disease. The conserved cysteine and the conserved F or W are not part of the CDR3 here.

v_gene	CDR3aa
TRBV15	ATSRGQEGTTDTQY
TRBV6-5	ASSGQTTEAF
TRBV6-5	ASSPLGMDTQY
TRBV6-5	ASSKGQGKETQY
TRBV28	ASSVGGTANTEAF
TRBV5-6	ASSVELRSTDTQY
TRBV5-4	ASSLVALPDTQY
TRBV28	ASSSSPGGSTEAF
TRBV5-1	ASSGTGTGGSSPLH
TRBV7-9	ASSFGTGEGGYT
TRBV9	ASSGRQGVGSYNEQF
TRBV24-1	ATSARGQGYEQY
TRBV4-1	ASSQDRGKVGNTIY
TRBV7-9	ASSFSGGEKLF
TRBV10-3	AISEGHTSPKDEQY
TRBV11-1	ASSFTSGGYEQY
TRBV19	ASSVAGTGYQETQY
TRBV5-8	ASSLGGRVSYEQY
TRBV5-4	ASSMTGDYGYT
TRBV3-1/TRBV3-2	ASSTFPGTVNEKLF
TRBV9	ASSIDSSQGYGYT
TRBV6-5	ASPLGTGMNTEAF
TRBV11-2	ASSLDRGQAF
TRBV30	AWSVGGGGTQY
TRBV2	ASSEAPRGSDDEQY
TRBV2	ASMFGETEAF
TRBV9	ASQGRSNAYT
TRBV6-5	ASSYFATSTEAF
TRBV19	ASTNRGFGEKLF
TRBV6-5	ASSYSINSRTEAF
TRBV4-2	ASSKWVAADTQY
TRBV18	ASSPRQEANQPQH
TRBV6-5	ASSYGGTGGSTEAF
TRBV27	ASSPGTGNQPQH
TRBV6-2/TRBV6-3	ASSSSGSLETQY
TRBV13	ASSSGQGFHEQY
TRBV9	ASSVDSGPYEQY
TRBV19	ASGQGASGNTIY
TRBV5-1	ASGLTIYEQY
TRBV6-2/TRBV6-3	ASSSSGGGSYEQY
TRBV19	ASSIPGDPGGYT
TRBV7-6	ASSLMTGRDQPQH
TRBV5-4	ASSFGLAGTGELF
TRBV5-4	ASRDRKLLMNTEAF
TRBV3-1/TRBV3-2	ASRETGNANYGYT
TRBV19	ASSISGLDGYT